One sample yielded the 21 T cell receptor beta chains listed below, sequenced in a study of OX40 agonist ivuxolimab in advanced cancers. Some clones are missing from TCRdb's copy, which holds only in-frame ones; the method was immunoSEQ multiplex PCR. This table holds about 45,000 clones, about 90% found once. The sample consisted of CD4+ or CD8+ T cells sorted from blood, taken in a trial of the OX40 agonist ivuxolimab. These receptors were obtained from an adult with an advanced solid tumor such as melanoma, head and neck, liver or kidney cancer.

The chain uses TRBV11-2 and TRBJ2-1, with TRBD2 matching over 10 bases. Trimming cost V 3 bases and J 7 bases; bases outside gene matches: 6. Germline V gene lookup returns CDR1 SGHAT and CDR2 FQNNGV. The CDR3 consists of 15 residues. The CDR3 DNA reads TGTGCCAGCAGCTTCAGAGCGGGAGGGTGGAATGAGCAGTTCTTC. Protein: CASSFRAGGWNEQFF.

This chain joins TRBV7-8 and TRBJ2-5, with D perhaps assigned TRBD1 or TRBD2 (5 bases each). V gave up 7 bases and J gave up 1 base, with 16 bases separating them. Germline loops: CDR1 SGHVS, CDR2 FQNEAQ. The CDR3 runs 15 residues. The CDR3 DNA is TGTGCCAGCACCCCCTTTCTGGGGGTCCAAGAGACCCAGTACTTC. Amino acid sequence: CASTPFLGVQETQYF.

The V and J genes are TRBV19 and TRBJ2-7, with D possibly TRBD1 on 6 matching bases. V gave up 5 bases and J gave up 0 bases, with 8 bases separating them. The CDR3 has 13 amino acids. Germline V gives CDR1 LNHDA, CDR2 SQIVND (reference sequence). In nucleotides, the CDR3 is TGTGCCAGTAGTGGGACATACTCCTACGAGCAGTACTTC. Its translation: CASSGTYSYEQYF.

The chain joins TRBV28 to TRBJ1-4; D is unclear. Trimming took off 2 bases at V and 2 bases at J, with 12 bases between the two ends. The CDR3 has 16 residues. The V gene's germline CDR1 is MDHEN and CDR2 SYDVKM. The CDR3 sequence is CASSLLPVGTNEKLFF. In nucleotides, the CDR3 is TGTGCCAGCAGTTTACTCCCAGTCGGGACTAATGAAAAACTGTTTTTT. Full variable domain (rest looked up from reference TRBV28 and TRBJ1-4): DVKVTQSSRYLVKRTGEKVFLECVQDMDHENMFWYRQDPGLGLRLIYFSYDVKMKEKGDIPEGYSVSREKKERFSLILESASTNQTSMYLCASSLLPVGTNEKLFFGSGTQLSVL.

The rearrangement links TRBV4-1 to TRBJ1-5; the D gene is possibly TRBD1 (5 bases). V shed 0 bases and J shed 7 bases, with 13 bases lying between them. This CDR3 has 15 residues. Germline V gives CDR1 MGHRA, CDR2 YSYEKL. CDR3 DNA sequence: TGCGCCAGCAGCCAAGAAAATTCAGGGAGGCAGCCCCAGCATTTT. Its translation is CASSQENSGRQPQHF.

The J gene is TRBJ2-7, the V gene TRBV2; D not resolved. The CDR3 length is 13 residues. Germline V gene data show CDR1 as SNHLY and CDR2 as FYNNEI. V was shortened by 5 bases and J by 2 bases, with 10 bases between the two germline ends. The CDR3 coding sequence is TGTGCCAGCAGTCCTAGTGGGACCTACGAGCAGTACTTC. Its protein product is CASSPSGTYEQYF.

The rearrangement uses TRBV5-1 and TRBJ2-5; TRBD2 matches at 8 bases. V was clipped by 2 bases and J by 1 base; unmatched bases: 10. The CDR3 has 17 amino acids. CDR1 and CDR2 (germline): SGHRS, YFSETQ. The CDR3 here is CASSFHVLAGPQETQYF. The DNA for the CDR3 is TGCGCCAGCAGCTTCCACGTGTTAGCGGGGCCCCAAGAGACCCAGTACTTC.

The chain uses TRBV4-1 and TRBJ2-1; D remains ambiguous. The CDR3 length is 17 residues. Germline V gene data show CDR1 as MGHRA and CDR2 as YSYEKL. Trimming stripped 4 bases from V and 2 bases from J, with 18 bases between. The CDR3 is CASSLQPSRRPYNEQFF. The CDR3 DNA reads TGCGCCAGCAGCCTACAACCAAGCAGGCGGCCCTACAATGAGCAGTTCTTC.

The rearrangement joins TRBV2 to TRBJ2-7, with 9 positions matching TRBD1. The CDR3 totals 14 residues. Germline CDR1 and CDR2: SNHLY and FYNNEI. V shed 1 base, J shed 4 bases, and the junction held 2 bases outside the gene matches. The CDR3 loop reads CASSEGQGEYEQYF. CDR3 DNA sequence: TGTGCCAGCAGTGAAGGACAGGGGGAGTACGAGCAGTACTTC. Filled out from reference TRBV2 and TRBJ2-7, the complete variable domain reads EPEVTQTPSHQVTQMGQEVILRCVPISNHLYFYWYRQILGQKVEFLVSFYNNEISEKSEIFDDQFSVERPDGSNFTLKIRSTKLEDSAMYFCASSEGQGEYEQYFGPGTRLTVT.

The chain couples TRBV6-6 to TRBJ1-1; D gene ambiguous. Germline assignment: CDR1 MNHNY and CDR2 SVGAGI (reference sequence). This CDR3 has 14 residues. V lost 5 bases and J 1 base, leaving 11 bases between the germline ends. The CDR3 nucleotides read TGTGCCAGCAGTCAGGTTTTCACGAACACTGAAGCTTTCTTT. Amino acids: CASSQVFTNTEAFF.

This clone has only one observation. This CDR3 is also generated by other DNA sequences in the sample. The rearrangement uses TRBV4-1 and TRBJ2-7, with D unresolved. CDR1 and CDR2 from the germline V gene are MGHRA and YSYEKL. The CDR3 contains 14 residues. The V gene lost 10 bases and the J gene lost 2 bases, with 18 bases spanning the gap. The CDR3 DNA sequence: TGCGCCACCTCACGAATAGGAAATACCTACGAGCAGTACTTC. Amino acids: CATSRIGNTYEQYF.

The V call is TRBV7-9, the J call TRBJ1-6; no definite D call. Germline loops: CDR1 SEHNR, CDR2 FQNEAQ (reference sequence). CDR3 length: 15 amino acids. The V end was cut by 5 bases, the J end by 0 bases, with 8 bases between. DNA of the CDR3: TGTGCCAGCAGCCCCCCGAGCTCCTATAATTCACCCCTCCACTTT. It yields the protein CASSPPSSYNSPLHF.

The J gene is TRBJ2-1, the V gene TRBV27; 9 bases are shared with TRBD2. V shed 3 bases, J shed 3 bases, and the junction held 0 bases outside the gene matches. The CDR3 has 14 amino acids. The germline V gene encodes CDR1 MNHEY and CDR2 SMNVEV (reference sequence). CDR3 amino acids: CASSFSGSYNEQFF. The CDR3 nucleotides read TGTGCCAGCAGTTTTAGCGGGAGCTACAATGAGCAGTTCTTC.

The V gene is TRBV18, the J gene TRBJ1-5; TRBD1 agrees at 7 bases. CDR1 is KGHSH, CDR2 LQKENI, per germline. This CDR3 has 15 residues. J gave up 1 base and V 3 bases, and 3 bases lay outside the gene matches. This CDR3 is CASSPDRASNQPQHF. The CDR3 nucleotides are TGTGCCAGCTCACCCGACAGGGCAAGCAATCAGCCCCAGCATTTT. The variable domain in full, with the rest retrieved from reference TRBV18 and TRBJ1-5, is NAGVMQNPRHLVRRRGQEARLRCSPMKGHSHVYWYRQLPEEGLKFMVYLQKENIIDESGMPKERFSAEFPKEGPSILRIQQVVRGDSAAYFCASSPDRASNQPQHFGDGTRLSIL.

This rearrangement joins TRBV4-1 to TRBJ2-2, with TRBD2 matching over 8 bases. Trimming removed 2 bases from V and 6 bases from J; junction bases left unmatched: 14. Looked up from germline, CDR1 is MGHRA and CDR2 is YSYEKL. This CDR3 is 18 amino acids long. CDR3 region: CASSQRGLSGSLAGELFF. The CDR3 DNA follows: TGCGCCAGCAGCCAAAGAGGTCTAAGCGGGAGTTTAGCCGGGGAGCTGTTTTTT.

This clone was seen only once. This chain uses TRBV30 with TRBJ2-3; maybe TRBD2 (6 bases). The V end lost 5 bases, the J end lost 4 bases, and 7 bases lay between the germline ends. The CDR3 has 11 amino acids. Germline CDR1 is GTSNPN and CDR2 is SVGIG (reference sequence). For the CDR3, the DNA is TGTGCCTGGTCGGGAGCAGATACGCAGTATTTT. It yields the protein CAWSGADTQYF. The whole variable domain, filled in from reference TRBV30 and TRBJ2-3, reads SQTIHQWPATLVQPVGSPLSLECTVEGTSNPNLYWYRQAAGRGLQLLFYSVGIGQISSEVPQNLSASRPQDRQFILSSKKLLLSDSGFYLCAWSGADTQYFGPGTRLTVL.

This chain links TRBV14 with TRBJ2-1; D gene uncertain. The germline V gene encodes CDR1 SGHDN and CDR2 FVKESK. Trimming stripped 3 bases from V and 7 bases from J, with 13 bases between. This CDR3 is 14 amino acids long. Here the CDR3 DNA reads TGTGCCAGCAGCCAGAGGAAGACGGATAATGAGCAGTTCTTC. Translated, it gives CASSQRKTDNEQFF.

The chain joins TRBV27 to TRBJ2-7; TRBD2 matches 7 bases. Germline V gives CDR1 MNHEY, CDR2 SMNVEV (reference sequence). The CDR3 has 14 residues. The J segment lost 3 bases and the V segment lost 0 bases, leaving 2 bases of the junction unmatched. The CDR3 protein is CASSLSERDYEQYF. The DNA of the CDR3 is TGTGCCAGCAGTTTATCTGAGCGGGACTACGAGCAGTACTTC.

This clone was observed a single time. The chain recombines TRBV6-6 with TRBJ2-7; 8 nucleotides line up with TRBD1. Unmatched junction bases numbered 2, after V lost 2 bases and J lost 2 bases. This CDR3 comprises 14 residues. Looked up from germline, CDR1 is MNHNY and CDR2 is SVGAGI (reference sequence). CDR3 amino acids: CASSYDRGAYEQYF. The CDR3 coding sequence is TGTGCCAGCAGTTACGACAGGGGAGCCTACGAGCAGTACTTC.

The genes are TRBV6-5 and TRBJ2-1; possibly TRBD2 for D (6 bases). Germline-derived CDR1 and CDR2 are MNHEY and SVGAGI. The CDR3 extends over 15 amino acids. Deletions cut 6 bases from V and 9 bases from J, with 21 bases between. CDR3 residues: CASRPLEGPSPEQFF. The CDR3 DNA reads TGTGCCAGCAGGCCCCTGGAGGGTCCAAGCCCTGAGCAGTTCTTC.

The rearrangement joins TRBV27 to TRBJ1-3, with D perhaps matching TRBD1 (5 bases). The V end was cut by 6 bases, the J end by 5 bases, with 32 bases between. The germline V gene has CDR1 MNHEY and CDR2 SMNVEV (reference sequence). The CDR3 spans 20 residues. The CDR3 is CASSNTTGPNLGRSRNTIYF. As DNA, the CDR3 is TGTGCCAGCAGCAACACTACGGGACCCAACCTAGGGAGGTCTAGAAACACCATATATTTT.